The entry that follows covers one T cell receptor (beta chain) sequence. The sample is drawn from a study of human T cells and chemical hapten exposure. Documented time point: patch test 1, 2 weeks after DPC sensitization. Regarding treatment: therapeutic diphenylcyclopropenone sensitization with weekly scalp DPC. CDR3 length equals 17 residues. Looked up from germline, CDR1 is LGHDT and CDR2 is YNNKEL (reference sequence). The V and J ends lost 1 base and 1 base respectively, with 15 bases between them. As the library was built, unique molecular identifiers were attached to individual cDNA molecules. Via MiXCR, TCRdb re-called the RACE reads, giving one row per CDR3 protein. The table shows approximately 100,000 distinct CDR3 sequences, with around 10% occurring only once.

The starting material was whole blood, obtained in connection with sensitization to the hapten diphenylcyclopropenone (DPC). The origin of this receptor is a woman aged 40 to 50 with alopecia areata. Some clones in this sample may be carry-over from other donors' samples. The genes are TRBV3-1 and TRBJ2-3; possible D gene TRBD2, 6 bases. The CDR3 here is CASSQALGTSRTDTQYF. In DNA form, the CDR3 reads TGTGCCAGCAGCCAAGCGCTGGGAACTAGCCGCACAGATACGCAGTATTTT.